The rows below give T cell receptor beta chains drawn from one sample of a study of T cell clonotyping in hematopoietic cell transplantation. Measured with immunoSEQ multiplex PCR; TCRdb has only the in-frame clones, and not every one. The table includes approximately 42,000 clones, 95% detected once. Sequences were obtained from peripheral blood mononuclear cells. The receptor source for this set is a young man in good health. Some clones in this sample may be carry-over from other donors' samples. Each CDR3 is given with its conserved first and last residue. The D gene is left open where the match is weak. Some rows have no size entry. The others give once, few or many, or a class for an expanded clone.

>.|TRBJ1-5|TRBV29-1|TRBD1
TGCAGCGTTGGGGGACAGGGTCTTGATCAGCCCCAGCATTTT
CSVGGQGLDQPQHF
>.|TRBJ2-7|TRBV27|.
TGTGCCAGCAGCCGACTCCCCCAGGACGTACCCTACGAGCAGTACTTC
CASSRLPQDVPYEQYF
>.|TRBJ2-7|TRBV7-6|.
TGTGCCAGCAGCAATACAGGCGAGCAGTACTTC
CASSNTGEQYF
>.|TRBJ2-1|TRBV6-5|.
TGTGCCAGCAGTACCGGGACGGTAAAATACAATGAGCAGTTCTTC
CASSTGTVKYNEQFF
>.|TRBJ2-2|TRBV11-2|.
TGTGCCAGCAGCCCCCTAGCTAGAAACACCGGGGAGCTGTTTTTT
CASSPLARNTGELFF
>.|TRBJ1-6|TRBV30|TRBD1
TGTGCCTGGAGTGCCCACCAGGGGGACTTCTCCTATAATTCACCCCTCCACTTT
CAWSAHQGDFSYNSPLHF
>.|TRBJ2-7|TRBV6-1|.
TGTGCCTGTAGCAGCAGGCCCTACGAGCAGTACTTC
CACSSRPYEQYF
>.|TRBJ1-2|TRBV19|.
TGTGCCAGTACCCAGGGATCAGTGGTGGGAGTCCCTTATGGCTACACCTTC
CASTQGSVVGVPYGYTF
>.|TRBJ2-5|TRBV18|TRBD1
TGTGCCAGCTCCCCGGACAGGGTGGTGAAAGAGACCCAGTACTTC
CASSPDRVVKETQYF
>.|TRBJ1-1|TRBV2|.
TGTGCCAGCATGTCGGGAACTGAAGCTTTCTTT
CASMSGTEAFF
>.|TRBJ1-1|TRBV6-1|.
TGTGCCAGCAGGAAGCCTGGGGAGAACACTGAAGCTTTCTTT
CASRKPGENTEAFF
>.|TRBJ1-5|TRBV10-3|.
TGTGCCATCAGTGCTTCGGACAGCAATCAGCCCCAGCATTTT
CAISASDSNQPQHF
>.|TRBJ2-5|TRBV25-1|.
TGTGCCAGCACGGGAGAGACCCAGTACTTC
CASTGETQYF
>.|TRBJ2-7|TRBV9|TRBD1
TGTGCCAGCAGCGTAGGGGGACAGGGAGGGCACGAGCAGTACTTC
CASSVGGQGGHEQYF
>.|TRBJ2-7|TRBV30|.
TGTGCCTGGGGTGGGACGGCCTACGAGCAGTACTTC
CAWGGTAYEQYF
>.|TRBJ1-6|TRBV5-1|.
TGCGCCAGCTCGTGGGCTGGGGATAATTCACCCCTCCACTTT
CASSWAGDNSPLHF
>.|TRBJ2-1|TRBV4-1|TRBD2
TGCGCCAGCAGCTCCCCGGGGGGGAATGAGCAGTTCTTC
CASSSPGGNEQFF
>.|TRBJ2-1|TRBV7-9|TRBD2
TGTGCCAGCAGCTTACTGCCAAGCGGGGGGGCCTTTGAGCAGTTCTTC
CASSLLPSGGAFEQFF
>once|TRBJ1-2|TRBV9|.
TGTGCCAGCAGCGTAGGTGAGGCTGGCTACACCTTC
CASSVGEAGYTF
>.|TRBJ2-3|TRBV19|TRBD2
TGTGCCAGTATTGGCGGGAGTCTCGCAGATACGCAGTATTTT
CASIGGSLADTQYF
>.|TRBJ2-1|TRBV4-3|TRBD2
TGCGCCAGCAGCCCGGGAGGTTACTATGAGCAGTTCTTC
CASSPGGYYEQFF
>.|TRBJ1-1|TRBV11-1|TRBD1
TGTGCCAGCAGCTTAGATGAGGACAGGGGGACTGAAGCTTTCTTT
CASSLDEDRGTEAFF
>.|TRBJ2-1|TRBV5-4|TRBD1
TGTGCCAGCAGCTTACCGGGACAGACTGACAATGAGCAGTTCTTC
CASSLPGQTDNEQFF
>.|TRBJ2-1|TRBV10-1|TRBD2
TGCGCCAGCAGTGATCTTTTGAGCGGGGGGACCAATGAGCAGTTCTTC
CASSDLLSGGTNEQFF
>few|TRBJ1-2|TRBV29-1|TRBD1
TGCAGCGCCGGACAGGGGGCTGATGGCTACACCTTC
CSAGQGADGYTF
>once|TRBJ2-2|TRBV25-1|.
TGTGCCATCGGGGGCCCTAGCGGACCGGGAACCGGGGAGCTGTTTTTT
CAIGGPSGPGTGELFF
>.|TRBJ2-7|TRBV6-5|.
TGTGCCAGCAGTGACACCGGGCAGCAGTACTTC
CASSDTGQQYF
>.|TRBJ1-1|TRBV30|.
TGTGCCTGGAGTGTACCCCCCAGGGACACTGAAGCTTTCTTT
CAWSVPPRDTEAFF
>.|TRBJ2-1|TRBV7-2|.
TGTGCCAGCAGCTTAGTTGGCGGTACCTCCTACAATGAGCAGTTCTTC
CASSLVGGTSYNEQFF
>.|TRBJ2-5|TRBV5-1|.
TGCGCCAGCAGCTTGGCCGGGGCCCCAGCGGAGACCCAGTACTTC
CASSLAGAPAETQYF
>.|TRBJ2-5|TRBV15|.
TGTGCCACCAGCAGTTGGAGACAAGAGACCCAGTACTTC
CATSSWRQETQYF
>.|TRBJ1-2|TRBV6-5|.
TGTGCCAGCACCAGTAGGACTTCTGCACGCTATGGCTACACCTTC
CASTSRTSARYGYTF
>once|TRBJ2-5|TRBV7-7|.
TGTGCTAGCAGCCCGGGACCTCTGGAGGCCCAGTACTTC
CASSPGPLEAQYF
>.|TRBJ1-1|TRBV30|TRBD1
TGTGCCTGGAGTGCGGACAGGGGGCATATTGAAGCTTTCTTT
CAWSADRGHIEAFF
>.|TRBJ1-5|TRBV4-1|TRBD1
TGCGCCAGCAGCGGAAGGGTTCAATCGGGACAGGGGAGCAATCAGCCCCAGCATTTT
CASSGRVQSGQGSNQPQHF
>once|TRBJ1-3|TRBV19|.
TGTGCCAGTAGTTCCAGGGCGATACCCTCTGGAAACACCATATATTTT
CASSSRAIPSGNTIYF
>.|TRBJ1-3|TRBV4-3|.
TGCGCCAGCAGCCAAGTGAGCTCTGGAAACACCATATATTTT
CASSQVSSGNTIYF
>.|TRBJ1-2|TRBV6-5|TRBD1
TGTGCCAGCAGCGGACAGGGGTCTTATGGCTACACCTTC
CASSGQGSYGYTF
>.|TRBJ1-1|TRBV7-2|.
TGTGCCAGCAGCTGGGACAACGGGAACACTGAAGCTTTCTTT
CASSWDNGNTEAFF
>.|TRBJ2-2|TRBV5-1|TRBD2
TGCGCCAGCAGCCGATCTAGCGGGGTCACCGGGGAGCTGTTTTTT
CASSRSSGVTGELFF
>.|TRBJ2-5|TRBV7-6|.
TGTGCCAGCAGCTTAGTAGGACTTGGGGCGGGACAGACCCAGTACTTC
CASSLVGLGAGQTQYF
>.|TRBJ2-5|TRBV5-6|.
TGTGCCAGCAGCCAAGACAGGACCCGACAAGAGACCCAGTACTTC
CASSQDRTRQETQYF
>.|TRBJ2-1|TRBV2|.
TGTGCCAGCAGTGGAAGCGGGTCGGCATACAATGAGCAGTTCTTC
CASSGSGSAYNEQFF
>.|TRBJ2-3|TRBV10-3|.
TGTGCCATCAAGACGGACTACACAGATACGCAGTATTTT
CAIKTDYTDTQYF
>.|TRBJ1-1|TRBV7-2|.
TGTGCCAGCAGCGTAGGACAGATAAACACTGAAGCTTTCTTT
CASSVGQINTEAFF
>once|TRBJ2-1|TRBV7-6|TRBD2
TGTGCCAGCAGCTTAGCGCTGCGGGAGGGGCCCAACAATGAGCAGTTCTTC
CASSLALREGPNNEQFF
>.|TRBJ2-7|TRBV6-5|TRBD1
TGTGCCAGCAGTTACTCAGGACAGGGGAACGGCGAGCAGTACTTC
CASSYSGQGNGEQYF
>.|TRBJ2-6|TRBV6-5|.
TGTGCCAGCAGTTATCGAACAGACGGGGCCAACGTCCTGACTTTC
CASSYRTDGANVLTF
>.|TRBJ1-1|TRBV2|.
TGTGCCAGCAGTGTAGGGTCTCACACTGAAGCTTTCTTT
CASSVGSHTEAFF
>.|TRBJ2-7|TRBV4-1|TRBD1
TGCGCCAGCAGCCAGGTTGACAGGGGGCCCCTACTTCTGTCCGAGCAGTACTTC
CASSQVDRGPLLLSEQYF
>.|TRBJ1-1|TRBV5-1|.
TGCGCCAGCAGCTTGGAGAGGTCCACTGAAGCTTTCTTT
CASSLERSTEAFF
>.|TRBJ2-5|TRBV7-9|.
TGTGCCAGCAGCAAAGTGGGTTACCAATCGCAAGAGACCCAGTACTTC
CASSKVGYQSQETQYF
>.|TRBJ1-2|TRBV2|.
TGTGCGAGCACAAGGGTAGCGTTTGGCTACACCTTC
CASTRVAFGYTF
>once|TRBJ1-2|TRBV6-6|TRBD1
TGTGCCAGCACCCCAAGGGGACAGGGGGCCCCCTATGGCTACACCTTC
CASTPRGQGAPYGYTF
>.|TRBJ2-7|TRBV11-2|.
TGTGCCAGCAGCCCTGTGGCGGGAATCAACGAGCAGTACTTC
CASSPVAGINEQYF